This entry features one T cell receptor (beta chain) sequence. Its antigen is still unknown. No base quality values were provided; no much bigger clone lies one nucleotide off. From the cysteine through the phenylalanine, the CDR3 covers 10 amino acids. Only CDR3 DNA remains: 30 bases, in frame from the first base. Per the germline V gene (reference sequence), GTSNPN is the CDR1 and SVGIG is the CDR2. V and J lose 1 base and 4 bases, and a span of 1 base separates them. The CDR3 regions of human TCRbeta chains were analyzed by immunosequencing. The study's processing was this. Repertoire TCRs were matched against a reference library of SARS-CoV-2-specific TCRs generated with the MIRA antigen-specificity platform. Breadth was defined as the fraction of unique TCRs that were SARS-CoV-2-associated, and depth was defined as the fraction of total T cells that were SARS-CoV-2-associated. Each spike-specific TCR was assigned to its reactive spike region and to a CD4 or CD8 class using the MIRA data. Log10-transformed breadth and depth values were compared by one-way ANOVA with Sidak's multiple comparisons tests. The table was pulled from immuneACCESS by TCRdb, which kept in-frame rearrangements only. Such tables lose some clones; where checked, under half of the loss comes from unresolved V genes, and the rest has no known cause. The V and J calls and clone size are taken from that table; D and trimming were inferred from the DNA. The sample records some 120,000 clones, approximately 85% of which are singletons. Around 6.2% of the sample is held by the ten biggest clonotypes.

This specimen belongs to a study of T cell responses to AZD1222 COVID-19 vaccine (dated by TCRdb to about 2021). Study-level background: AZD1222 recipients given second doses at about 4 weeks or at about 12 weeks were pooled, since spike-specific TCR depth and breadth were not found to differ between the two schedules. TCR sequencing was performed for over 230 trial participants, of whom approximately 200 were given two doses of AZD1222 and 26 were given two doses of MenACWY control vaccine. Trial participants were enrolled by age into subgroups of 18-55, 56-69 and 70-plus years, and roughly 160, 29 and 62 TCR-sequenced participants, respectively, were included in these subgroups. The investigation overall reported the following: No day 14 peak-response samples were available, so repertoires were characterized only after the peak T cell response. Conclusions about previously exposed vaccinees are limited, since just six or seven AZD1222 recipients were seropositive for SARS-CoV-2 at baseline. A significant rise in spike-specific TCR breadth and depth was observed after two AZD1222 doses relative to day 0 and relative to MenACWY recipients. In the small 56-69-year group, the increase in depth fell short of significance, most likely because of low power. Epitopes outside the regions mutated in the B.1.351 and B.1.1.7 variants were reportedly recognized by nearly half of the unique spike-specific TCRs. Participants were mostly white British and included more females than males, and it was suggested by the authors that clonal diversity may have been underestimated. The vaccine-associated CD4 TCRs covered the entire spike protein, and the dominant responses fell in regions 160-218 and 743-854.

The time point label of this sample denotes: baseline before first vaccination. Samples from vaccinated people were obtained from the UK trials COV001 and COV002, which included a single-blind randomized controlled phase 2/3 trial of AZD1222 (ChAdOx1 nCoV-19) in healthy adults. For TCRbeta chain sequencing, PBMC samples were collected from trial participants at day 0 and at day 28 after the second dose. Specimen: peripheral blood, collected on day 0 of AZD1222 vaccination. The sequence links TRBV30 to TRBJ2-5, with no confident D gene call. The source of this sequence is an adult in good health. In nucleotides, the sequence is TGTGCCTGGAGTGGAGAGACCCAGTACTTC. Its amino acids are CAWSGETQYF.